The 26 T cell receptor beta chains below were found in one sample sequenced in a study of T cell repertoires in cytomegalovirus infection (dated by TCRdb to the late 2010s). The instrument given in TCRdb is Illumina HiSeq 1500. TCRdb trimmed the raw reads at Q25, called clones with MiXCR and kept productive beta chains. Each CDR3 protein gets just one entry, which takes the most common genes and DNA from the rows behind it. The sample has 300,000 to 400,000 distinct CDR3 sequences on record, less than 20% of them singletons. The top ten clonotypes cover approximately 10% of the sample. The material sequenced was PBMCs. The receptors shown here come from a human donor in good health (CMV status not recorded). Some clones in this sample may be carry-over from other donors' samples.

The J gene is TRBJ1-2, the V gene TRBV28; D not resolved. The V end lost 8 bases, the J end lost 7 bases, and 11 bases lay between the germline ends. The CDR3 runs 11 residues. CDR1 is MDHEN and CDR2 is SYDVKM in the germline V gene. The CDR3 DNA follows: TGTGCCAGCGGCCGGCGGTTTGGCTACACCTTC. Translating it yields CASGRRFGYTF.

The table lists this clonotype with many counts. The chain couples TRBV7-2 to TRBJ2-2; D is possibly TRBD2 (5 bases). This CDR3 has 14 amino acids. V dropped 4 bases and J dropped 3 bases, with 9 bases sitting between them. Per germline, CDR1 SGHTA and CDR2 FQGNSA. The CDR3: CASSSASYTGELFF. In DNA, the CDR3 is TGTGCCAGCAGCTCGGCTAGCTACACCGGGGAGCTGTTTTTT.

This clonotype was observed a few times. The genes are TRBV20-1 and TRBJ2-2; the D gene is possibly TRBD1 (5 bases). Trimming pared 0 bases from V and 1 base from J, leaving 9 bases between. Germline lookup yields CDR1 DFQATT and CDR2 SNEGSKA (reference sequence). The CDR3 has 15 amino acids. The CDR3 DNA reads as TGCAGTGCTAGAGAGGAAGGACAGAACACCGGGGAGCTGTTTTTT. It encodes CSAREEGQNTGELFF.

This chain connects TRBV4-3 to TRBJ2-1; 7 bases agree with TRBD2. The V and J ends lost 2 bases and 6 bases, in that order; junction bases with no gene match: 10. CDR1 and CDR2 (germline): LGHNA, YSLEER. The CDR3 length is 16 residues. The CDR3 loop reads CASSQIAGSGGNEQFF. The DNA of the CDR3 is TGCGCCAGCAGCCAAATAGCGGGCTCTGGGGGCAATGAGCAGTTCTTC.

This rearrangement joins TRBV29-1 to TRBJ2-1; 9 bases align to TRBD2. Germline loops: CDR1 SQVTM, CDR2 ANQGSEA. The CDR3 spans 13 residues. The trim removed 7 bases at V and 3 bases at J, leaving 4 bases unmatched. The CDR3 bases are TGCAGCGGTAGCGGGAGTTACTACAATGAGCAGTTCTTC. Encoded protein: CSGSGSYYNEQFF.

Only a few counts were recorded for this clonotype. The V and J genes are TRBV4-1 and TRBJ1-2, with unresolved D. Germline V gene data show CDR1 as MGHRA and CDR2 as YSYEKL. This CDR3 contains 13 residues. The V end lost 3 bases, the J end lost 1 base, and 6 bases lay between the germline ends. This chain's CDR3 is CASSQWGNYGYTF. CDR3 DNA: TGCGCCAGCAGCCAGTGGGGTAACTATGGCTACACCTTC.

The rearrangement joins TRBV7-9 to TRBJ2-5; D is perhaps TRBD1 (6 bases). Per germline, CDR1 SEHNR and CDR2 FQNEAQ (reference sequence). The V end lost 4 bases, the J end lost 1 base, and 10 bases lay between the germline ends. The CDR3 contains 14 residues. The CDR3, as DNA: TGTGCCAGCAGCTCTCGGACAGTCCAAGAGACCCAGTACTTC. Translated: CASSSRTVQETQYF.

The sample holds many counts of this clonotype. The rearrangement uses TRBV27 and TRBJ1-6; D is perhaps TRBD1 (6 bases). The V gene's germline CDR1 is MNHEY and CDR2 SMNVEV (reference sequence). Trimming cost V 6 bases and J 7 bases, with 16 bases left between them. The CDR3 extends over 15 amino acids. The CDR3 here is CASSYGQHRNSPLHF. In DNA, the CDR3 is TGTGCCAGCAGCTACGGACAGCATAGGAATTCACCCCTCCACTTT.

This clonotype appeared many times. This sequence joins TRBV7-2 and TRBJ2-3; D assignment may be TRBD1 or TRBD2 (5 bases each). Germline lookup yields CDR1 SGHTA and CDR2 FQGNSA. V lost 3 bases, J lost 1 base, and 11 bases lay in between. The CDR3 contains 15 residues. DNA for the CDR3: TGTGCCAGCAGCTTGTTGGGACCCGGCACAGATACGCAGTATTTT. Residues: CASSLLGPGTDTQYF.

The rearrangement joins TRBV6-6 to TRBJ2-1; 15 nucleotides agree with TRBD2. With 4 bases clipped from V and 6 bases from J, the junction kept 1 base outside the gene matches. This CDR3 contains 15 residues. Looked up from germline, CDR1 is MNHNY and CDR2 is SVGAGI (reference sequence). This CDR3 is CASSWTSGGGNEQFF. The CDR3 nucleotides are TGTGCCAGCAGTTGGACTAGCGGGGGGGGCAATGAGCAGTTCTTC.

In this sample, this clonotype turned up many times. The genes are TRBV12-3 or TRBV12-4 and TRBJ1-5; D ambiguous. This CDR3 has 12 amino acids. The V end was cut by 10 bases, the J end by 7 bases, with 14 bases between. This CDR3 reads CATKYGEQPQHF. CDR3 in DNA: TGTGCCACCAAATACGGAGAACAGCCCCAGCATTTT.

There are a few counts of this clonotype. J is TRBJ2-7 and V is TRBV19; D unresolved. The germline V gene has CDR1 LNHDA and CDR2 SQIVND (reference sequence). The V end lost 4 bases, the J end lost 3 bases, and 13 bases lay between the germline ends. CDR3 length: 14 amino acids. The CDR3 DNA follows: TGTGCCAGTAGTACTGGGTCGATGAACTACGAGCAGTACTTC. Translating gives CASSTGSMNYEQYF.

The sample holds a few counts of this clonotype. The chain employs TRBV5-1 and TRBJ2-3; possible D gene TRBD2, 5 bases. The V end was cut by 4 bases, the J end by 7 bases, with 10 bases between. Germline V gives CDR1 SGHRS, CDR2 YFSETQ. This CDR3 region has 12 residues. CDR3 sequence reads: CASSAFGNTQYF. The CDR3 nucleotides read TGCGCCAGCAGCGCTTTCGGGAATACGCAGTATTTT.

The chain links TRBV6-5 to TRBJ2-1; TRBD1 matches at 7 bases. The CDR3 runs 15 residues. Per the germline V gene, CDR1 is MNHEY and CDR2 is SVGAGI. V was pared by 5 bases and J by 6 bases, with 10 bases of the junction left unmatched. This CDR3 is CASSPRQGDTNEQFF. CDR3 DNA sequence: TGTGCCAGCAGTCCCAGACAGGGAGACACCAATGAGCAGTTCTTC.

The chain joins TRBV7-2 to TRBJ2-5; 11 bases are shared with TRBD2. The trim removed 5 bases at V and 4 bases at J, leaving 12 bases unmatched. CDR3 length: 17 residues. Germline V gene data show CDR1 as SGHTA and CDR2 as FQGNSA. The CDR3 DNA follows: TGTGCCAGCAGCCCGGATAGCGGGGGGGCCGTCGGAGAGACCCAGTACTTC. Translation: CASSPDSGGAVGETQYF.

This clonotype occurred many times. This chain joins TRBV5-6 and TRBJ1-6; D not resolved. This CDR3 region has 14 residues. The germline gives CDR1 SGHDT, CDR2 YYEEEE. Deletions cut 2 bases from V and 8 bases from J, with 11 bases between. CDR3 sequence (DNA): TGTGCCAGCAGCTTCCTGGACGGATATTCACCCCTCCACTTT. Translation: CASSFLDGYSPLHF. The full variable domain, completed using reference TRBV5-6 and TRBJ1-6, is DAGVTQSPTHLIKTRGQQVTLRCSPKSGHDTVSWYQQALGQGPQFIFQYYEEEERQRGNFPDRFSGHQFPNYSSELNVNALLLGDSALYLCASSFLDGYSPLHFGNGTRLTVT.

This clonotype was observed at least ten times. This chain connects TRBV7-6 to TRBJ2-5; possibly TRBD1 or TRBD2 for D (5 bases each). Trimming removed 5 bases at V and 4 bases at J, with 20 bases between. CDR1 SGHVS and CDR2 FNYEAQ come from the germline V gene. This CDR3 spans 16 amino acids. CDR3 loop: CASSLRDPGSSETQYF. CDR3 bases: TGTGCCAGCAGCCTTCGGGACCCTGGATCATCAGAGACCCAGTACTTC.

The chain has TRBV14 and TRBJ1-3; D is uncertain. V was trimmed by 2 bases and J by 0 bases, leaving 5 bases between them. The CDR3 contains 14 residues. Germline V lookup: CDR1 SGHDN, CDR2 FVKESK. CDR3 loop: CASSQLYSGNTIYF. The CDR3 region has the DNA TGTGCCAGCAGCCAATTGTACTCTGGAAACACCATATATTTT. Based on the CDR3 plus reference TRBV14 and TRBJ1-3, the full variable domain is EAGVTQFPSHSVIEKGQTVTLRCDPISGHDNLYWYRRVMGKEIKFLLHFVKESKQDESGMPNNRFLAERTGGTYSTLKVQPAELEDSGVYFCASSQLYSGNTIYFGEGSWLTVV.

A few counts support this clonotype. The genes are TRBV3-1 and TRBJ1-4; D may be TRBD1 (5 bases). The V and J ends lost 6 bases and 8 bases respectively, with 13 bases between them. The CDR3 has 13 residues. Looked up from germline, CDR1 is LGHDT and CDR2 is YNNKEL (reference sequence). Written as DNA, the CDR3 is TGTGCCAGCAGTCGGAGGGGAGAGGAAAAACTGTTTTTT. It yields the protein CASSRRGEEKLFF. The full variable domain, in which reference TRBV3-1 and TRBJ1-4 provide the parts outside the CDR3, is DTAVSQTPKYLVTQMGNDKSIKCEQNLGHDTMYWYKQDSKKFLKIMFSYNNKELIINETVPNRFSPKSPDKAHLNLHINSLELGDSAVYFCASSRRGEEKLFFGSGTQLSVL.

This clonotype was counted at least ten times. The chain carries TRBV7-2 and TRBJ2-7; D is tentatively TRBD1 or TRBD2 (5 bases each). The CDR3 extends over 13 amino acids. The V end lost 1 base, the J end lost 6 bases, and 10 bases lay between the germline ends. From germline, CDR1 is SGHTA and CDR2 FQGNSA. CDR3 in DNA: TGTGCCAGCAGCTTAGTATCCGGGGCCGAGCAGTACTTC. Its protein product is CASSLVSGAEQYF.

The V call is TRBV12-3 or TRBV12-4, the J call TRBJ1-1; 7 bases map to TRBD1. The CDR3 consists of 14 residues. Trimming took 7 bases from V and 3 from J; bases not matched to a gene: 8. The CDR3 nucleotides read TGTGCCAGCAATTACGACAGGGAGGACACTGAAGCTTTCTTT. Its protein is CASNYDREDTEAFF.

In its sample, this clonotype was seen many times. The V call is TRBV7-2, the J call TRBJ1-4; a weak D match, TRBD1 (5 bases). CDR3 length equals 15 residues. Germline assignment: CDR1 SGHTA and CDR2 FQGNSA. V was cut by 0 bases and J by 5 bases, with 10 bases left in between. The CDR3 region is CASSLAAGDNEKLFF. The CDR3 nucleotides read TGTGCCAGCAGCTTAGCGGCCGGGGACAATGAAAAACTGTTTTTT.

There are many counts of this clonotype. This chain links TRBV7-2 with TRBJ2-7; 10 bases agree with TRBD2. CDR3 length: 14 amino acids. In germline, CDR1 is SGHTA, CDR2 FQGNSA. The ends lost 4 bases at V and 5 bases at J; junction bases unmatched: 5. The CDR3 sequence: CASSSGLAIDEQYF. The CDR3 nucleotides are TGTGCCAGCAGCTCGGGACTAGCGATCGACGAGCAGTACTTC.

Only one count was recorded for this clonotype. V is TRBV30 and J is TRBJ2-3; D is undetermined. The CDR3 contains 12 residues. Per germline, CDR1 GTSNPN and CDR2 SVGIG (reference sequence). Trimming cost V 1 base and J 4 bases, with 6 bases left between them. The CDR3 is CAWSGQPDTQYF. CDR3 coding DNA: TGTGCCTGGAGTGGGCAGCCAGATACGCAGTATTTT.

A few counts support this clonotype. This chain links TRBV12-3 or TRBV12-4 with TRBJ1-6, with D uncertain. The V end lost 2 bases, the J end lost 7 bases, and 9 bases lay between the germline ends. The CDR3 is 14 amino acids. The CDR3 DNA reads as TGTGCCAGCAGTTTACGCAGGCGGAATTCACCCCTCCACTTT. It is translated as CASSLRRRNSPLHF.

The CDR3 nucleotides are TGCAGTGCTACATTCCCAGGGGGCAGGTGGTATGAGCAGTTCTTC. Its translation is CSATFPGGRWYEQFF. The chain couples TRBV20-1 to TRBJ2-1; 8 bases fit TRBD1. The CDR3 sequence is 15 residues long. The V gene end was trimmed by 4 bases and the J gene end by 8 bases; junction bases not matched to a gene: 13. Germline V gene sequence: CDR1 DFQATT, CDR2 SNEGSKA (reference sequence).